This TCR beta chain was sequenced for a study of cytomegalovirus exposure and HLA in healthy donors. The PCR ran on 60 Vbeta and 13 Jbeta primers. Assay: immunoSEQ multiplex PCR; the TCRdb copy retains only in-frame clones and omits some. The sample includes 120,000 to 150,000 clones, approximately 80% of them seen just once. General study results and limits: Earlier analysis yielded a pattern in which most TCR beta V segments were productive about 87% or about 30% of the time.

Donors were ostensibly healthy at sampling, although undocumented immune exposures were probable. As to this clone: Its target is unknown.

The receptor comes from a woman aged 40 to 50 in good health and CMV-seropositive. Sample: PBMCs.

As DNA, the CDR3 is TGTGCCAGTAGTATAGAAGGGAGCGGGAGGCACAATGAGCAGTTCTTC. This encodes CASSIEGSGRHNEQFF. The chain uses TRBV19 and TRBJ2-1, with 9 bases matching TRBD2. Germline-derived CDR1 and CDR2 are LNHDA and SQIVND (reference sequence). The J segment lost 5 bases and the V segment lost 0 bases, leaving 5 bases of the junction unmatched. CDR3 length equals 16 residues.